This T cell receptor (beta chain) was observed in a study of T cells after yellow fever vaccination. Findings of the study overall: Once the booster was given, most primary-vaccination clones reappeared, at about 95% for CD4 and over 75% for CD8.

TCRdb used MiXCR to reprocess the 5' RACE reads, holding one entry per CDR3 protein. The sample yields 300,000 to 400,000 distinct CDR3 sequences, 8% to 10% seen once. The sample holds a few counts of this clonotype. Its antigen is not identified. CDR1 SGHDT and CDR2 YYEEEE come from the germline V gene. The length of the CDR3 is 16 residues. V was trimmed by 4 bases and J by 0 bases, leaving 16 bases between them. The V call is TRBV5-6, the J call TRBJ1-2, with D unclear. The TCR originated in a man younger than 35 who received the YFV17D yellow fever vaccine. Sequencing used PBMCs, obtained on the day of the first yellow fever vaccination. This CDR3 reads CASSGFVKGANYGYTF. CDR3 bases: TGTGCCAGCAGCGGCTTCGTTAAGGGTGCTAACTATGGCTACACCTTC.